The next 26 T cell receptor beta chains were all read from a single sample in a study of CD8 T cells in cerebrospinal fluid in Alzheimer's disease. From its re-call of the 10x single-cell sequencing reads, TCRdb lists each CDR3 protein once, without DNA. This repertoire comprises approximately 1,500 distinct CDR3 sequences; its ten largest clones make up 7.5% to 9%. Sequences were obtained from cerebrospinal fluid. These receptors all stem from a human donor with mild cognitive impairment.

The V call is TRBV27, the J call TRBJ2-5; TCRdb gives TRBD2 as the D gene, but with no DNA this cannot be confirmed. Germline V lookup: CDR1 MNHEY, CDR2 SMNVEV (reference sequence). The CDR3 spans 15 residues. The CDR3 loop reads CASSPSGGYTETQYF.

Frequency places this clonotype as medium-sized (0.01 to 0.1%). V usage is TRBV5-4 and J usage is TRBJ2-6; TCRdb designates TRBD2, a call that cannot be tested without DNA. The CDR3 consists of 17 residues. Germline loops: CDR1 SGHNT, CDR2 YYREEE (reference sequence). CDR3 in amino acids: CASSWEGGVSGANVLTF.

This clonotype is deemed medium-sized (0.01 to 0.1%) by its frequency. The chain uses TRBV7-9 and TRBJ2-2. Germline lookup yields CDR1 SEHNR and CDR2 FQNEAQ (reference sequence). CDR3 length equals 12 residues. The CDR3 is CASSLRVGELFF. Based on the CDR3 plus reference TRBV7-9 and TRBJ2-2, the full variable domain is DTGVSQNPRHKITKRGQNVTFRCDPISEHNRLYWYRQTLGQGPEFLTYFQNEAQLEKSRLLSDRFSAERPKGSFSTLEIQRTEQGDSAMYLCASSLRVGELFFGEGSRLTVL.

This clonotype is classed as medium-sized (0.01 to 0.1%) by frequency. The CDR3 protein is CASSSGQGHTGELFF. The chain recombines TRBV7-3 with TRBJ2-2; TCRdb designates TRBD1, a call that cannot be tested without DNA. CDR3 length equals 15 residues. Germline CDR1 reads SGHTA; CDR2 reads FQGTGA.

This clonotype is identified as medium-sized from frequency. The chain recombines TRBV10-3 with TRBJ2-7. The CDR3 length is 11 residues. CDR1 is ENHRY and CDR2 is SYGVKD in the germline V gene. CDR3 loop: CAISDISEQYF.

This clonotype is large by frequency. The chain employs TRBV6-5 and TRBJ1-1. This CDR3 region has 13 residues. Germline loops: CDR1 MNHEY, CDR2 SVGAGI. CDR3 in amino acids: CASSYSGGLQAFF.

Its frequency marks this clonotype as medium-sized (0.01 to 0.1%). J is TRBJ2-1 and V is TRBV3-1. This CDR3 is built from 13 residues. From germline, CDR1 is LGHDT and CDR2 YNNKEL (reference sequence). CDR3 residues: CASSQVYGNEQFF.

By frequency, this clonotype is medium-sized. The chain carries TRBV15 and TRBJ2-4; the TCRdb D gene call, TRBD1, has no DNA to confirm it. CDR1 and CDR2 (germline): LNHNV, YYDKDF (reference sequence). This CDR3 spans 13 amino acids. The CDR3: CATSREDRAAWYF.

This clonotype is called medium-sized (0.01 to 0.1%) based on its frequency. CDR3 sequence: CASTSGPGSPLHF. This chain connects TRBV2 to TRBJ1-6. CDR1 and CDR2 from the germline V gene are SNHLY and FYNNEI. The CDR3 totals 13 residues.

Considering frequency, this clonotype is medium-sized. This chain joins TRBV5-4 and TRBJ2-1; TCRdb's assignment of TRBD2 cannot be checked, as there is no DNA. Germline lookup yields CDR1 SGHNT and CDR2 YYREEE (reference sequence). The CDR3 covers 13 residues. CDR3 amino acids: CASSPPRGNEQFF. Combining the CDR3 with reference TRBV5-4 and TRBJ2-1 gives the whole variable domain ETGVTQSPTHLIKTRGQQVTLRCSSQSGHNTVSWYQQALGQGPQFIFQYYREEENGRGNFPPRFSGLQFPNYSSELNVNALELDDSALYLCASSPPRGNEQFFGPGTRLTVL.

This clonotype is identified as medium-sized (0.01 to 0.1%) from frequency. The genes are TRBV28 and TRBJ1-5; without DNA, the TCRdb call of TRBD1 cannot be checked. The CDR3 has 15 amino acids. Germline V gene sequence: CDR1 MDHEN, CDR2 SYDVKM. The CDR3 loop is CASSLAQGGNQPQHF. Drawing the rest from reference TRBV28 and TRBJ1-5, the complete variable domain is DVKVTQSSRYLVKRTGEKVFLECVQDMDHENMFWYRQDPGLGLRLIYFSYDVKMKEKGDIPEGYSVSREKKERFSLILESASTNQTSMYLCASSLAQGGNQPQHFGDGTRLSIL.

This chain uses TRBV9 with TRBJ2-2; the TCRdb call, TRBD1, lacks DNA for checking. CDR3 size: 13 residues. The germline CDR1 and CDR2 sequences are SGDLS and YYNGEE. CDR3 region: CASSGGQTGELFF.

The chain couples TRBV29-1 to TRBJ2-3; without DNA, the TCRdb call of TRBD1 cannot be checked. Germline V gene lookup returns CDR1 SQVTM and CDR2 ANQGSEA. CDR3 size: 16 residues. CDR3 sequence reads: CSVEAWGETSTDTQYF.

Judged by frequency, this clonotype is medium-sized. This rearrangement joins TRBV6-2 or TRBV6-3 to TRBJ1-5. The CDR3 spans 16 residues. Germline CDR1 MNHEY, CDR2 SVGEGT. Here the CDR3 reads CASRRDSGYSNQPQHF.

Its frequency marks this clonotype as medium-sized. The V and J genes are TRBV11-3 and TRBJ2-1. CDR3 length: 12 amino acids. Germline values: CDR1 SGHNT, CDR2 YENEEA. The CDR3 sequence: CASSFNHNEQFF.

This clonotype is medium-sized by frequency. The chain links TRBV27 to TRBJ2-1; TCRdb lists TRBD2, though no DNA is available to test this call. The CDR3 is 19 amino acids. Germline V gene data show CDR1 as MNHEY and CDR2 as SMNVEV (reference sequence). CDR3: CASSPKGGTSGRVDNEQFF.

The chain combines TRBV24-1 with TRBJ2-1; checking the TCRdb D call of TRBD1 is not possible without DNA. CDR3 length: 15 amino acids. Per germline, CDR1 KGHDR and CDR2 SFDVKD. The CDR3 sequence is CATSDLGDRNNEQFF.

This clonotype ranks as medium-sized in terms of frequency. V is TRBV6-5 and J is TRBJ1-6; the TCRdb call, TRBD1, lacks DNA for checking. Germline V CDR1 and CDR2: MNHEY, SVGAGI. CDR3 length: 15 amino acids. CDR3 amino acids: CASSAHRGQVSPLHF.

By frequency, this clonotype registers medium-sized (0.01 to 0.1%). The chain has TRBV2 and TRBJ1-5; TCRdb calls TRBD1, which cannot be checked without DNA. The CDR3 totals 14 residues. From germline, CDR1 is SNHLY and CDR2 FYNNEI. The CDR3 region is CASSEASGDQPQHF.

In terms of frequency, this clonotype is medium-sized. The rearrangement links TRBV7-9 to TRBJ2-7; the TCRdb call, TRBD2, lacks DNA for checking. CDR3 size: 17 residues. The germline gives CDR1 SEHNR, CDR2 FQNEAQ (reference sequence). CDR3 in amino acids: CASSLRAGGPVGDEQYF.

This clonotype is classed as medium-sized by frequency. The CDR3 spells CASSYSGADFYNEQFF. This chain links TRBV6-5 with TRBJ2-1; TCRdb returns TRBD1, unconfirmable since there is no DNA. Looked up from germline, CDR1 is MNHEY and CDR2 is SVGAGI. The CDR3 sequence is 16 residues long.

This clonotype is labeled medium-sized based on frequency. The chain uses TRBV30 and TRBJ1-6. The CDR3 sequence is 14 residues long. CDR1 and CDR2 (germline): GTSNPN, SVGIG (reference sequence). The CDR3 sequence: CAWSGDVPDSPLHF.

Judged by frequency, this clonotype is medium-sized. This chain links TRBV11-3 with TRBJ2-3; the D gene TCRdb calls, TRBD2, cannot be checked with no DNA. Germline V CDR1 and CDR2: SGHNT, YENEEA. There are 14 residues in the CDR3. CDR3: CASSSGLVEDTQYF.

This clonotype is classed as medium-sized by frequency. The CDR3 reads CASSLDQGGSVYTGELFF. The chain has TRBV11-3 and TRBJ2-2; TCRdb proposes TRBD1, but this gene call is untestable without DNA. The V gene's germline CDR1 is SGHNT and CDR2 YENEEA. This CDR3 region has 18 residues.

In terms of frequency, this clonotype is medium-sized. This chain links TRBV19 with TRBJ2-1; TCRdb calls TRBD1, which cannot be checked without DNA. Looked up from germline, CDR1 is LNHDA and CDR2 is SQIVND (reference sequence). The CDR3 spans 15 residues. The CDR3 sequence: CASSLSSMQGAEQFF.

V is TRBV2 and J is TRBJ2-2; TCRdb lists TRBD2, though no DNA is available to test this call. CDR1 is SNHLY and CDR2 is FYNNEI in the germline V gene. This CDR3 has 12 amino acids. CDR3 sequence: CASSVTSGELFF.